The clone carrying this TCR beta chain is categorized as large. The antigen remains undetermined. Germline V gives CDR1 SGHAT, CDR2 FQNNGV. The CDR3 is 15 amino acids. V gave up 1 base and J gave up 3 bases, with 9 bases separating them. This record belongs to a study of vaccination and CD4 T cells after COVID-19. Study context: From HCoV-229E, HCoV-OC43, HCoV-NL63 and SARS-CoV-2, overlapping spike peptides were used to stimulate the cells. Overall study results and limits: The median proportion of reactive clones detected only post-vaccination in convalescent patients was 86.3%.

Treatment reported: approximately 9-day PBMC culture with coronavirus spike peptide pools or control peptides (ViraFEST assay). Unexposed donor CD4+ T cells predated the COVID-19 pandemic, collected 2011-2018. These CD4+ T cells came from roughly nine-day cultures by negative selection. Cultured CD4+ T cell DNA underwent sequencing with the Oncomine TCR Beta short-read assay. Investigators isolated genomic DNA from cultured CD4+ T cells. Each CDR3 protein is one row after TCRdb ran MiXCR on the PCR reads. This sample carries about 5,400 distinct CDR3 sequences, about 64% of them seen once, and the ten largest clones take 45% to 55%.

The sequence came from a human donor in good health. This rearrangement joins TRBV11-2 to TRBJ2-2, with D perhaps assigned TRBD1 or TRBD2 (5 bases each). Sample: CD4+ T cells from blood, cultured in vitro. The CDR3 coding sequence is TGTGCCAGCAGCTTAGCTAGGGGAGACACCGGGGAGCTGTTTTTT. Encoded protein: CASSLARGDTGELFF.